This record looks at one TCR beta chain sequence and its context. Its specificity is not known. The data are from a study of long-term antiretroviral therapy in people with HIV. Whole-study results and caveats: In samples taken after ART, diversity increased but remained below transplant donor control levels. Clones that had undergone expansion before ART dominated the repertoire at all time points.

Germline lookup yields CDR1 MNHEY and CDR2 SVGAGI. CDR3 length: 16 amino acids. V gave up 0 bases and J gave up 7 bases; unmatched junction bases: 8. Sequencing used immunoSEQ v3.0 at survey level. The method was immunoSEQ multiplex PCR; TCRdb's version includes in-frame clones alone and lacks a portion of them. The table includes fewer than 25,000 clones, over 85% detected once. Every HIV-positive participant received treatment in the United States. The source is a woman in her forties or fifties with HIV. This rearrangement joins TRBV6-5 to TRBJ1-5; 8 positions agree with TRBD1. Sequenced material: unsorted PBMCs, taken roughly 5.1 years after starting antiretroviral therapy. The CDR3 loop is CASSYSGGQDGQPQHF. CDR3 DNA: TGTGCCAGCAGTTACTCGGGGGGACAGGATGGACAGCCCCAGCATTTT.